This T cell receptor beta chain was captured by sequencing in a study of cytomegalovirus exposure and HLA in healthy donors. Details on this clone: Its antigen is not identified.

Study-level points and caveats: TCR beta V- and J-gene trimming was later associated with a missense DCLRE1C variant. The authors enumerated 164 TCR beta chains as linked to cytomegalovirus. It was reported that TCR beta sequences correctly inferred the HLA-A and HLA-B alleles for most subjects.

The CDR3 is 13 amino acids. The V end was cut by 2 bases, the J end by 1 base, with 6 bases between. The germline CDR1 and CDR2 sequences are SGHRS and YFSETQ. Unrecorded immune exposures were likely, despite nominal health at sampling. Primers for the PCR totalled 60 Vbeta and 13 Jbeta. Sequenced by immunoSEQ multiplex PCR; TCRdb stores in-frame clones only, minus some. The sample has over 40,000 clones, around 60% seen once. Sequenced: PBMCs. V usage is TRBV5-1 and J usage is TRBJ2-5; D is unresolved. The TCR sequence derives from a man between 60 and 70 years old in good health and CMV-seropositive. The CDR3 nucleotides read TGCGCCAGCAGCTTCGTCAGCCAAGAGACCCAGTACTTC. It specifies CASSFVSQETQYF.